The T cell receptor (beta chain) under discussion was sequenced for a study of blood T cell repertoires in COVID-19. In the study overall: The analysed material was cDNA or gDNA that came from T cells, B-cell-depleted T cells, or PBMCs.

Data came from immunoSEQ multiplex PCR; TCRdb stores just in-frame clones and leaves some out. The sample has approximately 470,000 clones, about nine tenths seen once. This clone was observed a handful of times. Clinical history as reported by participants underpinned cohort assignment. The CDR3 extends over 15 amino acids. Germline V lookup: CDR1 SGHAT, CDR2 FQNNGV. Trimming cost V 0 bases and J 4 bases, with 10 bases left between them. This clonotype originated in a woman younger than 35 who had recovered from COVID-19. This chain connects TRBV11-2 to TRBJ1-3; D is ambiguous. Sequenced input: PBMCs or T cells enriched from blood (not recorded which). The CDR3 sequence: CASSLDHGSGNTIYF. The CDR3 nucleotides read TGTGCCAGCAGCTTAGATCATGGCTCCGGAAACACCATATATTTT.